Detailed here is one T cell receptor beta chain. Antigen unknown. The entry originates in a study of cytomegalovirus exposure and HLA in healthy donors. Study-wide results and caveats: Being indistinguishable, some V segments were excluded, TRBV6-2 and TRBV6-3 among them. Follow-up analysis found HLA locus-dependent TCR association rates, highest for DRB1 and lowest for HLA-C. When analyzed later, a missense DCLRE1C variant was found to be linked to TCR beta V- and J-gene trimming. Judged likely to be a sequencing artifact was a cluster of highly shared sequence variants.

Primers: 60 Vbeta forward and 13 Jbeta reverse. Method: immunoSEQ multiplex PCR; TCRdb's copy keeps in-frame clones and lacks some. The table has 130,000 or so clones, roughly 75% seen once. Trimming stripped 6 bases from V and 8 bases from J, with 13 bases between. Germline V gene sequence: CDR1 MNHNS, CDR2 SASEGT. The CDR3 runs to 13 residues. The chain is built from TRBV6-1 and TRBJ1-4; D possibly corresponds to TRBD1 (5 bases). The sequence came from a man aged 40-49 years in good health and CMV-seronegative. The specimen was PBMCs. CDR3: CASRVGGREKLFF. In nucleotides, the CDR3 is TGTGCCAGCAGGGTGGGGGGAAGGGAAAAACTGTTTTTT.